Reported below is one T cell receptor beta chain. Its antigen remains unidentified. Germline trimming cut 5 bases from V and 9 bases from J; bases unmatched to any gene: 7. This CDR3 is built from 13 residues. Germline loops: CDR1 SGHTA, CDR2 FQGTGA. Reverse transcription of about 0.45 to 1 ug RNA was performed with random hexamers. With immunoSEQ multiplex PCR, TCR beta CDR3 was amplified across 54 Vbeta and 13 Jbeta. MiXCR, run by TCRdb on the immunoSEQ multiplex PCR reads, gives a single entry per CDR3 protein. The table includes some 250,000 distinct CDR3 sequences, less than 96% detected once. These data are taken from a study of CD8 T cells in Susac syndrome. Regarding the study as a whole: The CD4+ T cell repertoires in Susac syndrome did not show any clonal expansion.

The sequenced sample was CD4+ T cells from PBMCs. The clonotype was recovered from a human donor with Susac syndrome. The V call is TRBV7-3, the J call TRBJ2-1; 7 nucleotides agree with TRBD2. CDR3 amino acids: CASSPTGLGEQFF. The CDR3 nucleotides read TGTGCCAGCAGCCCAACCGGACTAGGTGAGCAGTTCTTC.